The clone carrying this T cell receptor beta chain came up a few times. The antigen is not known. The data originate from a study of beta chain features in type 1 diabetes. The isolated RNA, all of it, was reverse transcribed, so expressed TCRB transcripts were what got sequenced. Method: immunoSEQ multiplex PCR; TCRdb's copy keeps in-frame clones and lacks some. The repertoire holds some 150,000 clones, with less than 11% as singletons. Broader study findings: Naive, central memory and Treg TCRB repertoires seemed to resemble each other more closely in patients than they did in healthy donors.

The CDR3 runs to 14 residues. Germline V gene data show CDR1 as MNHEY and CDR2 as SMNVEV (reference sequence). V lost 8 bases, J lost 0 bases, and 11 bases lay in between. Material: naive CD4+ T cells from blood. This receptor was obtained from a young man in good health. The chain employs TRBV27 and TRBJ1-3; no firm D call. The DNA of the CDR3 is TGTGCCAGCCGCAGTACCAGCTCTGGAAACACCATATATTTT. It yields the protein CASRSTSSGNTIYF.